The present T cell receptor beta chain was sequenced within a study of blood T cell repertoires in COVID-19. This CDR3 has 13 residues. Trimming took 1 base from V and 8 from J, leaving 8 bases between them. Germline V lookup: CDR1 KGHDR, CDR2 SFDVKD. TCRdb keeps only in-frame clones here, not all; method: immunoSEQ multiplex PCR. The sample contains roughly 300,000 clones, 87% of which appear only once. Sequenced material: peripheral blood. The rearrangement links TRBV24-1 to TRBJ2-1; D is perhaps TRBD1 (5 bases). The clonotype originates from a woman aged 40-49 years who had recovered from COVID-19. The CDR3: CATSDFLGDEQFF. DNA of the CDR3: TGTGCCACCAGTGATTTCTTAGGGGATGAGCAGTTCTTC.